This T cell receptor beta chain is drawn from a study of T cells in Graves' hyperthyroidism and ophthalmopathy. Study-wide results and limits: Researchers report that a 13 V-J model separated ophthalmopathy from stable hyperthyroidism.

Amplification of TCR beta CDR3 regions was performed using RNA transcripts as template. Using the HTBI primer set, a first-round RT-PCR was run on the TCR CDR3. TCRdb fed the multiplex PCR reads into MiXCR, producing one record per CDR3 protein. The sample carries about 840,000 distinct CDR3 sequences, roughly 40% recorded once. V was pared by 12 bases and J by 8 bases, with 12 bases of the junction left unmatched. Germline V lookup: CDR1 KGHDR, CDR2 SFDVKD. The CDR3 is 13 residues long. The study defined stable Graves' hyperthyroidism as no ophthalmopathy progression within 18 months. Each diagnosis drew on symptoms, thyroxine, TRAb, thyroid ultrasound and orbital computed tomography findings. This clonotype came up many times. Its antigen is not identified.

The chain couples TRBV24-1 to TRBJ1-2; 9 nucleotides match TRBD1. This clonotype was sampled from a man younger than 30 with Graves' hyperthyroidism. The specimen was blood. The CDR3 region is CAQKPGQGLGYTF. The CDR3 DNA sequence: TGTGCCCAAAAGCCGGGACAGGGATTAGGCTACACCTTC.